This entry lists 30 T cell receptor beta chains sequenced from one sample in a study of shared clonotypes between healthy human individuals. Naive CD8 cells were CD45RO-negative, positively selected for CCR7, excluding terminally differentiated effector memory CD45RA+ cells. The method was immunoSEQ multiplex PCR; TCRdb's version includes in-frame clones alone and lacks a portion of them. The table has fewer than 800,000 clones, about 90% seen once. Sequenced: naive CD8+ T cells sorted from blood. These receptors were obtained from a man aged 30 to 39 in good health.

CDR3 in amino acids: CATEESREAGEQYF. CDR3 DNA sequence: TGTGCCACCGAGGAATCCAGGGAAGCGGGCGAGCAGTACTTC. The chain recombines TRBV10-3 with TRBJ2-5, with TRBD2 as a possible D gene (6 bases). The end of the DNA fits TRBJ2-7 better, so the J call may be wrong. CDR3 length: 14 amino acids. CDR1 and CDR2 (germline): ENHRY, SYGVKD.

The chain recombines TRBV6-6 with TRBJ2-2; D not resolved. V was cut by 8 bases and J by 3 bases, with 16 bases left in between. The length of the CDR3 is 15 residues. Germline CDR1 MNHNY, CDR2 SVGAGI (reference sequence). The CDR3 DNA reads TGTGCCAGCTTCATCGCACAGATGCACACCGGGGAGCTGTTTTTT. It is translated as CASFIAQMHTGELFF.

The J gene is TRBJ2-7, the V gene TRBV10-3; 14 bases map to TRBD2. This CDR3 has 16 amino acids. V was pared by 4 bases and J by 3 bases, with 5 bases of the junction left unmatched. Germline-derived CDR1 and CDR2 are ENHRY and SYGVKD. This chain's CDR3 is CAISGGTSGSFYEQYF. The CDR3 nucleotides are TGTGCCATCAGTGGGGGGACTAGCGGGAGTTTCTACGAGCAGTACTTC.

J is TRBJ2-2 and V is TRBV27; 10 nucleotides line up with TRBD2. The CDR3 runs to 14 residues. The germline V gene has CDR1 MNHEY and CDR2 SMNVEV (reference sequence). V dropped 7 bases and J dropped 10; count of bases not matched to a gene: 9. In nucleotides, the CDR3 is TGTGCCAGCACTTTGACTAGCGGGCTCCAGGAGCTGTTTTTT. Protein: CASTLTSGLQELFF.

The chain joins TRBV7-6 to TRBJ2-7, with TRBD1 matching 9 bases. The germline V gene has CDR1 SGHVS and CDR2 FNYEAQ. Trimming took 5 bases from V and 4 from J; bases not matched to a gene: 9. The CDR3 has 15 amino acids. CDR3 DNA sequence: TGTGCCAGCAGCCCCGGGACAGGGAATCCTTACGAGCAGTACTTC. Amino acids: CASSPGTGNPYEQYF.

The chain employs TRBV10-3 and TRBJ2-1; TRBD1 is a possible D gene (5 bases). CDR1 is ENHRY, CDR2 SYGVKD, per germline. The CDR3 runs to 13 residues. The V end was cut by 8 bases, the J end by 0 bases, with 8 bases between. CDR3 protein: CAIGADSYNEQFF. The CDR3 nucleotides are TGTGCCATCGGGGCGGACTCCTACAATGAGCAGTTCTTC.

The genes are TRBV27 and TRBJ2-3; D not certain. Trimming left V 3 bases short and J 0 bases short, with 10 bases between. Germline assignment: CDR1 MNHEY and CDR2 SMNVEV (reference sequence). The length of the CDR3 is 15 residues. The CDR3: CASSFRALSTDTQYF. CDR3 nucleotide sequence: TGTGCCAGCAGTTTCCGGGCGCTGAGCACAGATACGCAGTATTTT.

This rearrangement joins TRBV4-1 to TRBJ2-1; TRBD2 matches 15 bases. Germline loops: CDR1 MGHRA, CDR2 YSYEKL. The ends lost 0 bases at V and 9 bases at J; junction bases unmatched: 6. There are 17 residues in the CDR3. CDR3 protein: CASSQEFRTSGRAEQFF. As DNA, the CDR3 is TGCGCCAGCAGCCAAGAGTTCAGGACTAGCGGGAGGGCTGAGCAGTTCTTC.

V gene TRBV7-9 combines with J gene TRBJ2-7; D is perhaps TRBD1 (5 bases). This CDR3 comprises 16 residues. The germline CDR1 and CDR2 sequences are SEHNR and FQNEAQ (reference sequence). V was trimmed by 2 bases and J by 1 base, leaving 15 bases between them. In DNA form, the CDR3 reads TGTGCCAGCAGCTTAAGTCGGCCTAGGGGATCCTACGAGCAGTACTTC. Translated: CASSLSRPRGSYEQYF. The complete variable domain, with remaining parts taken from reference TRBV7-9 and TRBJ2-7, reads DTGVSQNPRHKITKRGQNVTFRCDPISEHNRLYWYRQTLGQGPEFLTYFQNEAQLEKSRLLSDRFSAERPKGSFSTLEIQRTEQGDSAMYLCASSLSRPRGSYEQYFGPGTRLTVT.

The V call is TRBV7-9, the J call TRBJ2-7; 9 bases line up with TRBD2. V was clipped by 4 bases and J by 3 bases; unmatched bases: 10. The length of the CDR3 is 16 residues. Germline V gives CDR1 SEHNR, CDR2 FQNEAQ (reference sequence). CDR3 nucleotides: TGTGCCAGCAGCTCCCAGCGGGGGGCGGGAGGCTACGAGCAGTACTTC. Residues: CASSSQRGAGGYEQYF.

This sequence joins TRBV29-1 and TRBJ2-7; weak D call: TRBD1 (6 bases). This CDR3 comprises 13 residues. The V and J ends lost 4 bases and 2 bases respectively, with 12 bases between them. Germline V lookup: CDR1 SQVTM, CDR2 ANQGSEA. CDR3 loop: CSVARGITYEQYF. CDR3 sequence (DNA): TGCAGCGTTGCGAGGGGGATCACCTACGAGCAGTACTTC.

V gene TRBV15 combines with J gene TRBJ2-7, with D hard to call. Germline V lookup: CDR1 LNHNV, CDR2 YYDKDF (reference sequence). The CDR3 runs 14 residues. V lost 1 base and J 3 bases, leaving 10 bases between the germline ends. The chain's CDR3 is CATSRVRQNYEQYF. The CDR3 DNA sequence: TGTGCCACCAGCAGAGTTAGGCAGAACTACGAGCAGTACTTC.

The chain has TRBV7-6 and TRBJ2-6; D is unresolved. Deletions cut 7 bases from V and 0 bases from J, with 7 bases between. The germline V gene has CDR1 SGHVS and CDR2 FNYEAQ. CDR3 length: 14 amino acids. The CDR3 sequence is CASNQFSGANVLTF. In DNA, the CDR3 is TGTGCCAGCAACCAGTTCTCTGGGGCCAACGTCCTGACTTTC.

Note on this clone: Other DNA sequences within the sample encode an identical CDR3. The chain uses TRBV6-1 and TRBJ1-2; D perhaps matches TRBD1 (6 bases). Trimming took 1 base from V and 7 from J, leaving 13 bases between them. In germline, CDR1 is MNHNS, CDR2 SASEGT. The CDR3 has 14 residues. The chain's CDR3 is CASSEGQGLVGYTF. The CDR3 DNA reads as TGTGCCAGCAGTGAAGGTCAGGGGCTGGTTGGCTACACCTTC.

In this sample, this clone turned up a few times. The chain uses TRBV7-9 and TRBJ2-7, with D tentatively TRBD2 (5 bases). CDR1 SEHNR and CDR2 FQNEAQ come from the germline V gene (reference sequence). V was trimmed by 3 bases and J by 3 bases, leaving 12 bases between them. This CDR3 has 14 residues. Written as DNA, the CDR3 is TGTGCCAGCAGCTTCGCCGGGGTAAACTACGAGCAGTACTTC. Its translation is CASSFAGVNYEQYF.

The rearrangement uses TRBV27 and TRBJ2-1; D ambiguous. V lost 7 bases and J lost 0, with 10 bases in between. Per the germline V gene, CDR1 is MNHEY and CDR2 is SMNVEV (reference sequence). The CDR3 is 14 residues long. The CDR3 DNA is TGTGCCAGCAAACGGACCCACTCCTACAATGAGCAGTTCTTC. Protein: CASKRTHSYNEQFF.

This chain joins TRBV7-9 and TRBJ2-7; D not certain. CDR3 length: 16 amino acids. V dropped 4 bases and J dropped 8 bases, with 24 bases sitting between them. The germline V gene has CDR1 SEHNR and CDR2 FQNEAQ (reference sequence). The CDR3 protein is CASSSTHVGLGTKQYF. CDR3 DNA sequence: TGTGCCAGCAGCTCTACCCACGTGGGTTTAGGAACTAAGCAGTACTTC.

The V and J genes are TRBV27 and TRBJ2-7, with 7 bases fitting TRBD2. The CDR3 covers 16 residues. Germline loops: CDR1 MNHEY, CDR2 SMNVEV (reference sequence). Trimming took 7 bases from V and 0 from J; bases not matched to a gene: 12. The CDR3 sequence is CASILAWGGSSYEQYF. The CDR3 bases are TGTGCCAGCATTCTGGCGTGGGGGGGGAGCTCCTACGAGCAGTACTTC.

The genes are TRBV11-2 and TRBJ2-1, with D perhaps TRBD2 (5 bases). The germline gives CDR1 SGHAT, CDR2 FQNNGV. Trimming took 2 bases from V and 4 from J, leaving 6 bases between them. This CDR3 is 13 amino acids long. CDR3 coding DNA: TGTGCCAGCAGCTTAACGGGGTACAATGAGCAGTTCTTC. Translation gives CASSLTGYNEQFF.

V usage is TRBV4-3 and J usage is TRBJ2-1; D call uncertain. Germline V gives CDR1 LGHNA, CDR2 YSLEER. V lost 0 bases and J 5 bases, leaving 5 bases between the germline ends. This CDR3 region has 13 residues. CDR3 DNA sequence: TGCGCCAGCAGCCAAGACGCTAACAATGAGCAGTTCTTC. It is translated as CASSQDANNEQFF.

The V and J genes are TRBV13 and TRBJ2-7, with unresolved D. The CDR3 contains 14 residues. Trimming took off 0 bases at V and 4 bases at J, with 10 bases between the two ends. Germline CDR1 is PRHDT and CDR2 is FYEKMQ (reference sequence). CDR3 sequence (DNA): TGTGCCAGCAGCTTAGGCCTATCACGGTACGAGCAGTACTTC. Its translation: CASSLGLSRYEQYF.

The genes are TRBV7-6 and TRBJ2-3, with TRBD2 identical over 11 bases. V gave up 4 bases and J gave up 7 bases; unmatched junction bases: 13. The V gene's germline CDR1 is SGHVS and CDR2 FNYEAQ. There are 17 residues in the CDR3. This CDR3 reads CASSSRATSGSRNTQYF. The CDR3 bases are TGTGCCAGCAGCTCACGAGCTACTAGCGGGAGTAGGAATACGCAGTATTTT.

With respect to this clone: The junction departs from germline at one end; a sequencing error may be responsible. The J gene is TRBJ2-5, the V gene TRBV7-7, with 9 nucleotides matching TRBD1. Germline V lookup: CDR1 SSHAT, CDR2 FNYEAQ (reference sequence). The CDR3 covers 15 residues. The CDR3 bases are TGTGCTAGCAGCCCCTCCCGGGACAGGGATGAGACCCAGTACTTC. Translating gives CASSPSRDRDETQYF. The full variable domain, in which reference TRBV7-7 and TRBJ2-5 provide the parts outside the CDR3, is GAGVSQSPRYKVTKRGQDVTLRCDPISSHATLYWYQQALGQGPEFLTYFNYEAQPDKSGLPSDRFSAERPEGSISTLTIQRTEQRDSAMYRCASSPSRDRDETQYFGPGTRLLVL.

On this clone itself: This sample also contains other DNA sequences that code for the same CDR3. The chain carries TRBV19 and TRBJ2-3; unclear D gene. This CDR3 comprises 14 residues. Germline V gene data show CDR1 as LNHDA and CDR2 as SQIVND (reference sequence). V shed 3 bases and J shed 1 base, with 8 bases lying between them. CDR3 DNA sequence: TGTGCCAGTAGTATTTCTGGGGGCACAGATACGCAGTATTTT. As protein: CASSISGGTDTQYF.

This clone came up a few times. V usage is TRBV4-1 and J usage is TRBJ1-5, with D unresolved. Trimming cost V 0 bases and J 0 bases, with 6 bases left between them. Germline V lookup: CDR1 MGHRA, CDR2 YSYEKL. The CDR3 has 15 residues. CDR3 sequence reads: CASSQDQYSNQPQHF. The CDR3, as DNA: TGCGCCAGCAGCCAAGATCAGTATAGCAATCAGCCCCAGCATTTT.

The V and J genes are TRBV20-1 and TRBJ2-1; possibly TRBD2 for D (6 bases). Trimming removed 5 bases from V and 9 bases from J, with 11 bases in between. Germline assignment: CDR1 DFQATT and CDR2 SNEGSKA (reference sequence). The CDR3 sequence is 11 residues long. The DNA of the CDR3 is TGCAGTGCTCCCCGGGAGCTTGAGCAGTTCTTC. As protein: CSAPRELEQFF.

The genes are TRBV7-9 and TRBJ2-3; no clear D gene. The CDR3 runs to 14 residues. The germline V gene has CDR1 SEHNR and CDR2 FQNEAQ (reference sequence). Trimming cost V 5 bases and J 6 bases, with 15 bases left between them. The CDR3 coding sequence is TGTGCCAGCAGCCCCCCAACAGCCGACGATACGCAGTATTTT. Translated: CASSPPTADDTQYF.

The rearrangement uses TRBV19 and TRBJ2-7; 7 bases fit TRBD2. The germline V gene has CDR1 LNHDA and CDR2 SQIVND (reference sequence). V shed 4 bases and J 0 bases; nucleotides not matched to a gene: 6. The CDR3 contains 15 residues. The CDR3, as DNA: TGTGCCAGTAGTAGGGAGGGAGAAGTCTCCTACGAGCAGTACTTC. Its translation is CASSREGEVSYEQYF.

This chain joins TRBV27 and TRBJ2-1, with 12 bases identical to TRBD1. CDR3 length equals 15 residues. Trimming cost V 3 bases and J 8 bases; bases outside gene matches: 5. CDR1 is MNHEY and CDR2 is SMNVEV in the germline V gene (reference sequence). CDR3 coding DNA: TGTGCCAGCAGTTTCGGGACAGGGGGCTTGGATGAGCAGTTCTTC. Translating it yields CASSFGTGGLDEQFF.

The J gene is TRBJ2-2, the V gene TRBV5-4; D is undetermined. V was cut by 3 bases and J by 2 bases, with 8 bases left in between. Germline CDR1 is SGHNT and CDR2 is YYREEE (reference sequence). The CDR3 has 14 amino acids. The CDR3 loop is CASSWTVNTGELFF. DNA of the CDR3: TGTGCCAGCAGCTGGACGGTAAACACCGGGGAGCTGTTTTTT.